This T cell receptor beta chain was identified during a study of a mutant IDH1 vaccine in newly diagnosed glioma (dated by TCRdb to the early 2020s). Broadly, across the study: Vaccination began 4-6 weeks after radiotherapy alone, or alongside temozolomide cycles in the chemotherapy-containing groups. Before enrollment, patients had received standard therapy of radiotherapy alone, temozolomide alone, or radiochemotherapy with temozolomide; most received the combination. Of the 30 to 35 patients who were treated, about 60% were male and 37.5% were female, and the mean age was roughly 40 years. Longitudinal TCRB deep sequencing was done for 25 treated patients, wherever samples were available for exploratory analyses. The week-35 safety follow-up was designated visit V12, and the week-47 end of study was designated visit V13. Six visits were used for peripheral blood collection: V03 (baseline), V05, V07, V10, V12 and V13. The study at large found these results: Immune responses induced by the vaccine were seen in roughly 92% of patients across multiple MHC alleles. No apparent relationship was observed between pseudoprogression and alterations in the top peripheral T cell clonotypes detected by TCRB sequencing. Availability determined which PBMC samples were chosen for TCRB deep sequencing. The authors noted that analyses of patient blood samples could not be reproduced because of sample limitations.

What the time point label conveys for this sample: week 35, safety follow-up. Each vaccine dose was 300 ug of a 20-mer mutant IDH1 peptide in Montanide, given subcutaneously with topical imiquimod. Across visits V03 through V10, patients got a total of eight vaccinations, given in weeks 1, 3, 5, 7, 11, 15, 19 and 23. The donors had newly diagnosed IDH1-mutant astrocytomas of WHO grade 3 or 4 that showed loss of nuclear ATRX. The samples were drawn from NOA16, a multicentre, single-arm, open-label phase I trial in Germany that tested a mutant IDH1 peptide vaccine in humans for the first time. Genomic DNA for TCRB sequencing was isolated from EDTA blood with the DNeasy Blood and Tissue Kit. The library was produced with the immunoSEQ multiplex PCR assay. Following the manufacturer's protocol, the hsTCRB Kit was used to amplify rearranged TCR beta chain sequences. TCRB libraries were sequenced on an Illumina MiSeq. The authors' pipeline ran thus. Demultiplexing, trimming and gene mapping were performed with the kit vendor's proprietary platform. TCRdb took over this immuneACCESS table, retaining in-frame rearrangements with V and J assigned. Such tables are incomplete; in checked studies, under half of the missing clones stem from an unresolved V gene, and the remainder is unexplained. V and J calls and clone size are as listed in that table; D and trimming were resolved from the DNA. Across this sample there are about 48,000 clones, with less than 80% seen only once. Of the sample, 10% to 15% falls within the top ten clones.

From V the trimming removes 5 bases and from J it removes 3 bases, while the gene matches leave 0 bases of the junction unaccounted for. The germline V gene (reference sequence) sets CDR1 to MNHEY and CDR2 to SMNVEV. The CDR3, cysteine through phenylalanine, is 13 amino acids long. The retained sequence is limited to the CDR3, 39 bases, with the frame set at the first base. Notes on this clone: The clone's antigen remains unknown. Per-base quality was not reported, and no clone a single base away is much larger than it. Different DNA sequences within this sample yield the same CDR3.

This material consisted of PBMCs, taken from a glioma patient whose treatment included an IDH1 peptide vaccine. The origin of this receptor is a man aged 35-49 years with glioma. The chain uses TRBV27 and TRBJ2-1; 8 nucleotides in the junction match TRBD2. The CDR3 region has the sequence CASSLAGYNEQFF. Read as DNA, the sequence is TGTGCCAGCAGTCTAGCGGGCTACAATGAGCAGTTCTTC.